The 32 T cell receptor beta chains listed next were all sequenced from one sample in a study of blood T cell repertoires in COVID-19. Data came from immunoSEQ multiplex PCR; TCRdb stores just in-frame clones and leaves some out. Of hundreds of thousands of clones listed, around nine tenths are singletons. The sample taken for sequencing was PBMCs or T cells enriched from blood (not recorded which). These receptors originate from a woman in her forties or fifties who had recovered from COVID-19.

The rearrangement joins TRBV19 to TRBJ1-5; 10 bases match TRBD1. Germline CDR1 LNHDA, CDR2 SQIVND (reference sequence). The ends lost 0 bases at V and 0 bases at J; junction bases unmatched: 5. CDR3 length equals 18 residues. The CDR3 sequence is CASSIEWTGGYSNQPQHF. The DNA of the CDR3 is TGTGCCAGTAGTATAGAATGGACAGGGGGTTATAGCAATCAGCCCCAGCATTTT.

This clone was recorded once. The chain links TRBV2 to TRBJ2-1, with D maybe TRBD2 (6 bases). Germline values: CDR1 SNHLY, CDR2 FYNNEI. Trimming removed 4 bases from V and 9 bases from J, with 16 bases in between. The CDR3 runs 14 residues. CDR3 coding DNA: TGTGCCAGCAGTGTCGCACAGTTCGGGGGTGAGCAGTTCTTC. Amino acid sequence: CASSVAQFGGEQFF.

The V gene is TRBV5-1, the J gene TRBJ2-1; 7 nucleotides line up with TRBD2. CDR3 length equals 14 residues. J lost 5 bases, V lost 1 base, and 3 bases had no gene match. The germline V gene encodes CDR1 SGHRS and CDR2 YFSETQ. CDR3 sequence (DNA): TGCGCCAGCAGCTTGCCGGGACTAAACAATGAGCAGTTCTTC. Translating gives CASSLPGLNNEQFF.

V gene TRBV6-5 combines with J gene TRBJ2-7, with 8 bases fitting TRBD1. Germline assignment: CDR1 MNHEY and CDR2 SVGAGI. This CDR3 is 15 amino acids long. With 4 bases clipped from V and 3 bases from J, the junction kept 8 bases outside the gene matches. The CDR3 loop reads CASSSTGGLVYEQYF. In DNA form, the CDR3 reads TGTGCCAGCAGTTCCACAGGGGGATTGGTCTACGAGCAGTACTTC.

The chain has TRBV4-2 and TRBJ1-2, with 8 positions matching TRBD1. Germline CDR1 is LGHNA and CDR2 is YNFKEQ. V lost 1 base, J lost 8 bases, and 6 bases stayed unmatched. The CDR3 length is 14 residues. CDR3 amino acids: CASSQVGTGGGYTF. The CDR3 nucleotides are TGTGCCAGCAGCCAAGTCGGGACAGGTGGCGGCTACACCTTC.

The CDR3 DNA follows: TGTGCCAGCAGCTTACCCGGTGGCGGGTACAATGAGCAGTTCTTC. Its protein product is CASSLPGGGYNEQFF. The chain couples TRBV7-2 to TRBJ2-1; D is perhaps TRBD2 (5 bases). Germline values: CDR1 SGHTA, CDR2 FQGNSA. V dropped 2 bases and J dropped 4 bases, with 12 bases sitting between them. CDR3 length equals 15 residues.

V is TRBV7-2 and J is TRBJ2-1, with TRBD1 identical over 10 bases. The CDR3 sequence is 14 residues long. V lost 3 bases and J lost 8; bases outside the gene matches: 4. The germline V gene has CDR1 SGHTA and CDR2 FQGNSA. The CDR3 sequence is CASSLTGGGYEQFF. The CDR3 DNA is TGTGCCAGCAGCTTGACAGGGGGCGGTTATGAGCAGTTCTTC.

The V and J genes are TRBV7-2 and TRBJ1-4; possible D gene TRBD1, 6 bases. Per germline, CDR1 SGHTA and CDR2 FQGNSA. CDR3 size: 14 residues. Deletions cut 2 bases from V and 7 bases from J, with 11 bases between. This CDR3 is CASSLWGRGEKLFF. In DNA form, the CDR3 reads TGTGCCAGCAGCTTATGGGGGCGCGGTGAAAAACTGTTTTTT.

A word on this clone: At the DNA level, this CDR3 is encoded by other sequences in the same sample as well. The chain joins TRBV18 to TRBJ1-5, with TRBD1 as a possible D gene (5 bases). V gave up 3 bases and J gave up 4 bases, with 7 bases separating them. The CDR3 extends over 13 amino acids. In germline, CDR1 is KGHSH, CDR2 LQKENI. CDR3 sequence (DNA): TGTGCCAGCTCACCGGGGGGGAATCAGCCCCAGCATTTT. It specifies CASSPGGNQPQHF.

The chain joins TRBV28 to TRBJ1-1; TRBD1 agrees at 8 bases. The CDR3 loop spans 15 amino acids. The germline CDR1 and CDR2 sequences are MDHEN and SYDVKM. After removal of 3 bases from V and 6 bases from J, the junction contained 9 bases not matched to a gene. CDR3 sequence: CASSLHTGGPAEAFF. Here the CDR3 DNA reads TGTGCCAGCAGTTTGCACACAGGGGGGCCCGCTGAAGCTTTCTTT.

The gene calls are TRBV4-2 and TRBJ1-2; D remains ambiguous. Trimming removed 4 bases at V and 5 bases at J, with 17 bases between. Germline CDR1 reads LGHNA; CDR2 reads YNFKEQ. The CDR3 spans 15 residues. CDR3 in amino acids: CASSPGGLAGYGYTF. The CDR3 DNA sequence: TGTGCCAGCAGCCCAGGCGGTCTTGCGGGATATGGCTACACCTTC.

The chain recombines TRBV7-2 with TRBJ1-5; possible D gene TRBD1, 5 bases. Germline values: CDR1 SGHTA, CDR2 FQGNSA. Trimming shortened V by 1 base and J by 5 bases, and 12 bases separated the two germline ends. The CDR3 is 15 residues long. The CDR3 DNA sequence: TGTGCCAGCAGCTTAGACCCGGCAGGGCATCAGCCCCAGCATTTT. The encoded protein is CASSLDPAGHQPQHF.

This clone appeared once. CDR3 amino acids: CASSQARSNQPQHF. The CDR3 DNA follows: TGTGCCAGCAGCCAAGCCAGGAGCAATCAGCCCCAGCATTTT. The genes are TRBV3-1 (or the pseudogene TRBV3-2) and TRBJ1-5; D remains unclear. The CDR3 is 14 residues long. CDR1 is LGHDT and CDR2 is YNNKEL in the germline V gene (reference sequence). V lost 1 base and J lost 1, with 5 bases in between.

This chain joins TRBV7-8 and TRBJ1-2, with D hard to call. This CDR3 has 14 residues. Trimming removed 1 base from V and 2 bases from J, with 8 bases in between. From germline, CDR1 is SGHVS and CDR2 FQNEAQ. In DNA form, the CDR3 reads TGTGCCAGCAGCTTAGTCGGGAAGAACTATGGCTACACCTTC. As protein: CASSLVGKNYGYTF.

As DNA, the CDR3 is TGTGCCAGCAGCCCCCAACCAGGGTCCACTGAAGCTTTCTTT. Its protein is CASSPQPGSTEAFF. The rearrangement links TRBV9 to TRBJ1-1; TRBD1 is a possible D gene (5 bases). Trimming shortened V by 4 bases and J by 4 bases, and 14 bases separated the two germline ends. The CDR3 is 14 residues long. Germline CDR1 is SGDLS and CDR2 is YYNGEE.

CDR3 bases: TGTGCCAGCAGTTCAGGACAGGGGGGAGGCTACACCTTC. The encoded protein is CASSSGQGGGYTF. The chain couples TRBV28 to TRBJ1-2, with TRBD1 matching 10 bases. The CDR3 is 13 amino acids. The V gene end was trimmed by 4 bases and the J gene end by 8 bases; junction bases not matched to a gene: 4. Per the germline V gene, CDR1 is MDHEN and CDR2 is SYDVKM.

This clone was seen only once. The chain joins TRBV5-4 to TRBJ2-2; D is ambiguous. This CDR3 comprises 14 residues. Trimming removed 5 bases at V and 5 bases at J, with 13 bases between. Germline V gene data show CDR1 as SGHNT and CDR2 as YYREEE (reference sequence). In nucleotides, the CDR3 is TGTGCCAGCAGACCGCAGGCGAGAACCGGGGAGCTGTTTTTT. It translates to CASRPQARTGELFF.

The gene calls are TRBV6-5 and TRBJ2-2; no firm D call. Deletions cut 6 bases from V and 2 bases from J, with 10 bases between. This CDR3 is 14 amino acids long. The germline V gene has CDR1 MNHEY and CDR2 SVGAGI. The CDR3 region has the DNA TGTGCCAGCAGCTATTCGGTTAACACCGGGGAGCTGTTTTTT. This codes for CASSYSVNTGELFF.

The genes are TRBV3-1 (or the pseudogene TRBV3-2) and TRBJ1-2; the match to TRBD1 covers 8 bases. The germline V gene encodes CDR1 LGHDT and CDR2 YNNKEL (reference sequence). V lost 0 bases and J lost 4; bases outside the gene matches: 7. The CDR3 runs 16 residues. CDR3 residues: CASSQEWTGLGYGYTF. The CDR3, as DNA: TGTGCCAGCAGCCAAGAATGGACAGGGCTCGGCTATGGCTACACCTTC.

The rearrangement uses TRBV7-3 and TRBJ2-1, with 9 nucleotides matching TRBD1. From germline, CDR1 is SGHTA and CDR2 FQGTGA. The CDR3 contains 13 residues. V dropped 6 bases and J dropped 5; count of bases not matched to a gene: 2. CDR3 sequence reads: CASRRQGDNEQFF. The DNA of the CDR3 is TGTGCCAGCAGAAGACAGGGGGACAATGAGCAGTTCTTC.

This sequence joins TRBV14 and TRBJ2-7; TRBD1 aligns across 9 bases. The V gene's germline CDR1 is SGHDN and CDR2 FVKESK. This CDR3 comprises 16 residues. Trimming removed 4 bases from V and 2 bases from J; junction bases left unmatched: 9. The CDR3 is CASSPHPGQGTYEQYF. The CDR3 DNA sequence: TGTGCCAGCAGCCCTCACCCGGGACAGGGAACCTACGAGCAGTACTTC. Drawing the rest from reference TRBV14 and TRBJ2-7, the complete variable domain is EAGVTQFPSHSVIEKGQTVTLRCDPISGHDNLYWYRRVMGKEIKFLLHFVKESKQDESGMPNNRFLAERTGGTYSTLKVQPAELEDSGVYFCASSPHPGQGTYEQYFGPGTRLTVT.

The chain couples TRBV5-4 to TRBJ2-2; TRBD1 matches at 11 bases. The CDR3 is made up of 16 amino acids. Germline V gene sequence: CDR1 SGHNT, CDR2 YYREEE (reference sequence). V gave up 4 bases and J gave up 6 bases; unmatched junction bases: 8. The CDR3 region is CASSTAGTGGAGELFF. The CDR3 DNA follows: TGTGCCAGCAGCACCGCCGGGACAGGGGGGGCCGGGGAGCTGTTTTTT.

The chain employs TRBV19 and TRBJ2-7; D possibly corresponds to TRBD2 (6 bases). The CDR3 has 13 residues. V was shortened by 3 bases and J by 1 base, with 7 bases between the two germline ends. The V gene's germline CDR1 is LNHDA and CDR2 SQIVND (reference sequence). The CDR3: CASSIGGSYEQYF. CDR3 sequence (DNA): TGTGCCAGTAGTATCGGAGGGTCCTACGAGCAGTACTTC.

This sequence joins TRBV7-9 and TRBJ2-2, with a possible D match to TRBD1 (5 bases). This CDR3 is 16 amino acids long. The germline V gene has CDR1 SEHNR and CDR2 FQNEAQ (reference sequence). V dropped 1 base and J dropped 6 bases, with 15 bases sitting between them. This CDR3 reads CASSLVWGAEAGELFF. CDR3 DNA: TGTGCCAGCAGCTTAGTGTGGGGCGCGGAAGCCGGGGAGCTGTTTTTT.

The rearrangement joins TRBV20-1 to TRBJ2-1, with 10 bases lining up with TRBD2. There are 17 residues in the CDR3. The trim removed 3 bases at V and 6 bases at J, leaving 14 bases unmatched. Germline V CDR1 and CDR2: DFQATT, SNEGSKA (reference sequence). The CDR3 bases are TGCAGTGCTAGTTGCCCCAAGCGGGAGGGCCGGCGCAATGAGCAGTTCTTC. Protein product: CSASCPKREGRRNEQFF.

The genes are TRBV6-5 and TRBJ1-3, with D possibly matching TRBD1 (5 bases). V was pared by 3 bases and J by 0 bases, with 12 bases between. Germline V gene lookup returns CDR1 MNHEY and CDR2 SVGAGI. The CDR3 sequence is 16 residues long. The CDR3 sequence is CASSYSDSLSGNTIYF. Written as DNA, the CDR3 is TGTGCCAGCAGTTATTCCGACAGCCTCTCTGGAAACACCATATATTTT.

V gene TRBV5-1 combines with J gene TRBJ2-7; 10 bases match TRBD1. Losses at the gene ends were 4 bases for V and 3 bases for J; bases not matched to a gene: 4. Germline CDR1 SGHRS, CDR2 YFSETQ. This CDR3 contains 14 residues. CDR3 nucleotides: TGCGCCAGCAGCCGGGGACAGGGGCTCTACGAGCAGTACTTC. It translates to CASSRGQGLYEQYF. The entire variable domain, with the rest obtained from reference TRBV5-1 and TRBJ2-7, is as follows: KAGVTQTPRYLIKTRGQQVTLSCSPISGHRSVSWYQQTPGQGLQFLFEYFSETQRNKGNFPGRFSGRQFSNSRSEMNVSTLELGDSALYLCASSRGQGLYEQYFGPGTRLTVT.

The chain has TRBV4-3 and TRBJ2-2; D possibly corresponds to TRBD2 (5 bases). CDR3 length: 15 residues. Germline CDR1 reads LGHNA; CDR2 reads YSLEER. Between the trimmed V and J ends, which lost 2 bases and 0 bases, there was a span of 7 bases. The CDR3 coding sequence is TGCGCCAGCAGCCAAAGCGGAGCGAACACCGGGGAGCTGTTTTTT. Amino acid sequence: CASSQSGANTGELFF.

This chain connects TRBV11-2 to TRBJ2-7, with a tentative D call TRBD2 (5 bases). This CDR3 has 13 residues. The germline CDR1 and CDR2 sequences are SGHAT and FQNNGV. V was cut by 1 base and J by 7 bases, with 11 bases left in between. The CDR3: CASSLVEGVEQYF. The CDR3 region has the DNA TGTGCCAGCAGCTTAGTAGAGGGTGTGGAGCAGTACTTC.

The chain employs TRBV10-3 and TRBJ1-2; 8 positions match TRBD1. V was clipped by 2 bases and J by 7 bases; unmatched bases: 9. This CDR3 region has 15 residues. Germline lookup yields CDR1 ENHRY and CDR2 SYGVKD. CDR3 DNA: TGTGCCATCAGTGAGAGGGGGGACAGGATGCTTGGCTACACCTTC. Its protein product is CAISERGDRMLGYTF.

The genes are TRBV5-1 and TRBJ2-1, with TRBD2 matching over 10 bases. V gave up 6 bases and J gave up 1 base; unmatched junction bases: 4. This CDR3 is built from 15 residues. Germline values: CDR1 SGHRS, CDR2 YFSETQ. The CDR3 is CASTLAGVSYNEQFF. As DNA, the CDR3 is TGCGCCAGCACCCTAGCGGGAGTGTCCTACAATGAGCAGTTCTTC.

This clone was picked up one time. The chain joins TRBV7-3 to TRBJ1-1; D gene unclear. The CDR3 is 13 amino acids. With 5 bases removed from V and 6 bases from J, the gap between germline ends came to 13 bases. Germline assignment: CDR1 SGHTA and CDR2 FQGTGA. CDR3 sequence reads: CASSTSPEAEAFF. The CDR3 DNA is TGTGCCAGCAGCACCTCCCCCGAGGCTGAAGCTTTCTTT.